A single sample gave rise to the 17 T cell receptor beta chains below, sequenced in a study of blood T cell repertoires in COVID-19. Method: immunoSEQ multiplex PCR; TCRdb's copy keeps in-frame clones and lacks some. This table has 130,000 or so clones, approximately 84% appearing once. The sample taken for sequencing was peripheral blood. These receptor sequences come from an elderly woman with acute or convalescent COVID-19.

The rearrangement uses TRBV5-4 and TRBJ1-4; D unresolved. This CDR3 has 16 amino acids. Germline V gives CDR1 SGHNT, CDR2 YYREEE (reference sequence). Trimming took off 0 bases at V and 4 bases at J, with 13 bases between the two ends. The CDR3 sequence is CASSLDRERSNEKLFF. CDR3 bases: TGTGCCAGCAGCTTGGACCGAGAGAGGAGTAATGAAAAACTGTTTTTT.

The chain employs TRBV5-1 and TRBJ1-2, with a tentative D call TRBD1 (5 bases). Germline-derived CDR1 and CDR2 are SGHRS and YFSETQ. The length of the CDR3 is 16 residues. Trimming pared 2 bases from V and 6 bases from J, leaving 20 bases between. The CDR3: CASSFSGGAMYDGYTF. The CDR3 DNA reads TGCGCCAGCAGCTTTAGTGGCGGGGCGATGTATGATGGCTACACCTTC.

The chain uses TRBV19 and TRBJ1-2; TRBD1 is a possible D gene (5 bases). CDR3 size: 14 residues. V was pared by 7 bases and J by 0 bases, with 12 bases between. Germline lookup yields CDR1 LNHDA and CDR2 SQIVND (reference sequence). The CDR3 DNA reads as TGTGCCAGTAACATGGGGCTAGCTAACTATGGCTACACCTTC. Protein sequence: CASNMGLANYGYTF. Together with reference TRBV19 and TRBJ1-2, the CDR3 gives the full variable domain: DGGITQSPKYLFRKEGQNVTLSCEQNLNHDAMYWYRQDPGQGLRLIYYSQIVNDFQKGDIAEGYSVSREKKESFPLTVTSAQKNPTAFYLCASNMGLANYGYTFGSGTRLTVV.

In its sample, this clone was seen a few times. The V and J genes are TRBV12-3 or TRBV12-4 and TRBJ1-5; weak D call: TRBD1 (5 bases). The CDR3 sequence is 13 residues long. V was clipped by 6 bases and J by 5 bases, with 11 bases between them. Written as DNA, the CDR3 is TGTGCCAGCAGCCAGGGTGCGGATCAGCCCCAGCATTTT. This translates into CASSQGADQPQHF.

The CDR3 DNA sequence: TGTGCCAGCAGCTTAAGGACAGAGTACACTGAAGCTTTCTTT. This encodes CASSLRTEYTEAFF. J is TRBJ1-1 and V is TRBV7-6, with D possibly TRBD1 on 6 matching bases. Germline V gives CDR1 SGHVS, CDR2 FNYEAQ. The CDR3 is made up of 14 amino acids. Trimming shortened V by 2 bases and J by 3 bases, and 10 bases separated the two germline ends.

The chain is built from TRBV20-1 and TRBJ1-4; no reliable D call. In germline, CDR1 is DFQATT, CDR2 SNEGSKA (reference sequence). The ends were cut back, 3 bases at V and 6 bases at J, with 14 bases in the middle. CDR3 length: 14 residues. The CDR3 sequence is CSASRGVGDEKLFF. The CDR3 coding sequence is TGCAGTGCTAGTCGCGGGGTCGGGGATGAAAAACTGTTTTTT.

The V call is TRBV30, the J call TRBJ2-5; TRBD2 might be the D (7 bases). The ends were cut back, 5 bases at V and 3 bases at J, with 19 bases in the middle. This CDR3 is 15 amino acids long. CDR1 GTSNPN and CDR2 SVGIG come from the germline V gene (reference sequence). CDR3 coding DNA: TGTGCCTGGGAAAAGGGGGGGGAAGTAGAAGAGACCCAGTACTTC. Residues: CAWEKGGEVEETQYF. Full variable domain (rest looked up from reference TRBV30 and TRBJ2-5): SQTIHQWPATLVQPVGSPLSLECTVEGTSNPNLYWYRQAAGRGLQLLFYSVGIGQISSEVPQNLSASRPQDRQFILSSKKLLLSDSGFYLCAWEKGGEVEETQYFGPGTRLLVL.

CDR3 sequence reads: CASSQTTAGETQYF. Here the CDR3 DNA reads TGTGCCAGCAGCCAAACGACAGCAGGGGAGACCCAGTACTTC. The chain is built from TRBV7-7 and TRBJ2-5, with a possible D match to TRBD1 (5 bases). This CDR3 is built from 14 residues. The V end was cut by 5 bases, the J end by 5 bases, with 15 bases between. CDR1 SSHAT and CDR2 FNYEAQ come from the germline V gene (reference sequence).

This clone was seen only once. The chain employs TRBV18 and TRBJ2-1; D possibly corresponds to TRBD2 (5 bases). Germline-derived CDR1 and CDR2 are KGHSH and LQKENI. V dropped 2 bases and J dropped 6 bases, with 11 bases sitting between them. This CDR3 comprises 14 residues. CDR3: CASSPISEGNEQFF. CDR3 nucleotides: TGTGCCAGCTCACCAATCTCTGAGGGCAATGAGCAGTTCTTC.

The V and J genes are TRBV7-9 and TRBJ1-1, with 12 nucleotides matching TRBD1. CDR1 is SEHNR, CDR2 FQNEAQ, per germline (reference sequence). CDR3 length: 17 residues. Germline trimming cut 6 bases from V and 5 bases from J; bases unmatched to any gene: 13. CDR3 amino acids: CASSRLLGQGAWTEAFF. The DNA for the CDR3 is TGTGCCAGCAGTCGACTCTTGGGACAGGGGGCATGGACTGAAGCTTTCTTT.

The V and J genes are TRBV19 and TRBJ1-4; unclear D gene. V was pared by 4 bases and J by 3 bases, with 15 bases between. There are 16 residues in the CDR3. Germline CDR1 and CDR2: LNHDA and SQIVND (reference sequence). The CDR3 sequence: CASSTEPRLANEKLFF. CDR3 coding DNA: TGTGCCAGTAGTACTGAGCCTCGTTTAGCTAATGAAAAACTGTTTTTT.

The chain combines TRBV12-3 or TRBV12-4 with TRBJ2-7, with a possible D match to TRBD1 (6 bases). This CDR3 spans 12 amino acids. The V gene lost 6 bases and the J gene lost 11 bases, with 17 bases spanning the gap. DNA for the CDR3: TGTGCCAGCAGGGGACATGAACTGATGGAGTACTTC. This gives the protein CASRGHELMEYF.

The chain has TRBV7-8 and TRBJ1-5; 12 positions match TRBD1. V shed 5 bases and J 4 bases; nucleotides not matched to a gene: 6. This CDR3 comprises 16 residues. Germline-derived CDR1 and CDR2 are SGHVS and FQNEAQ. CDR3 DNA: TGTGCCAGCAGCCCGGGACAGGGGGCTGGGAATCAGCCCCAGCATTTT. Encoded protein: CASSPGQGAGNQPQHF.

The chain combines TRBV6-1 with TRBJ1-1, with TRBD1 matching over 7 bases. Germline V CDR1 and CDR2: MNHNS, SASEGT. The CDR3 consists of 14 residues. V trimming: 5 bases; J trimming: 2 bases; junction bases outside the gene matches: 5. This CDR3 is CASSLTGLNTEAFF. The CDR3 bases are TGTGCCAGCAGTTTGACAGGGTTAAACACTGAAGCTTTCTTT.

CDR3 sequence reads: CASSIESGQSPEAFF. The DNA of the CDR3 is TGTGCCAGTAGTATCGAATCAGGACAGTCCCCTGAAGCTTTCTTT. This sequence joins TRBV19 and TRBJ1-1; tentative D call: TRBD1 (6 bases). Germline assignment: CDR1 LNHDA and CDR2 SQIVND (reference sequence). The length of the CDR3 is 15 residues. V was shortened by 3 bases and J by 6 bases, with 17 bases between the two germline ends. The complete variable domain, with remaining parts taken from reference TRBV19 and TRBJ1-1, reads DGGITQSPKYLFRKEGQNVTLSCEQNLNHDAMYWYRQDPGQGLRLIYYSQIVNDFQKGDIAEGYSVSREKKESFPLTVTSAQKNPTAFYLCASSIESGQSPEAFFGQGTRLTVV.

The J gene is TRBJ1-5, the V gene TRBV19, with TRBD1 as a possible D gene (6 bases). CDR3 length: 15 amino acids. V gave up 3 bases and J gave up 3 bases, with 12 bases separating them. The germline gives CDR1 LNHDA, CDR2 SQIVND (reference sequence). As DNA, the CDR3 is TGTGCCAGTAGTATCGTGGGGGCCTCCAATCAGCCCCAGCATTTT. Its protein product is CASSIVGASNQPQHF.

The rearrangement uses TRBV19 and TRBJ2-1; weak D call: TRBD2 (6 bases). This CDR3 contains 21 residues. Germline V CDR1 and CDR2: LNHDA, SQIVND (reference sequence). Trimming took 11 bases from V and 0 from J, leaving 35 bases between them. CDR3 nucleotide sequence: TGTGCCGAAAAATACCGGGATTGTTACTGGCCGGGGGAGGACTCCTACAATGAGCAGTTCTTC. This sequence encodes CAEKYRDCYWPGEDSYNEQFF. Full variable domain (missing parts from reference TRBV19 and TRBJ2-1): DGGITQSPKYLFRKEGQNVTLSCEQNLNHDAMYWYRQDPGQGLRLIYYSQIVNDFQKGDIAEGYSVSREKKESFPLTVTSAQKNPTAFYLCAEKYRDCYWPGEDSYNEQFFGPGTRLTVL.